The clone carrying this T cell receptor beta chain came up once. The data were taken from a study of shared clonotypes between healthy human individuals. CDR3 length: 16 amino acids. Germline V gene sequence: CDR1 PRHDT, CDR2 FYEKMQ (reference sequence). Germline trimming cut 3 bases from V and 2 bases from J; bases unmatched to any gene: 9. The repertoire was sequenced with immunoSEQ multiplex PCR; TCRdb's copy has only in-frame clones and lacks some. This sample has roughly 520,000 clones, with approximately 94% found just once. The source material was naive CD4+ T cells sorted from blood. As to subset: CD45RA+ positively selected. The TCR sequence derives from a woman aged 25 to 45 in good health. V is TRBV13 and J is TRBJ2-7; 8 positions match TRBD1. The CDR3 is CASSFRPRTGPYEQYF. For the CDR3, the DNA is TGTGCCAGCAGCTTTCGGCCACGGACAGGGCCCTACGAGCAGTACTTC.